These 4 T cell receptor beta chains were sequenced from one sample in a study of blood T cell repertoires in COVID-19. The table came from immunoSEQ multiplex PCR; TCRdb's copy has only in-frame clones and leaves some out. The sample yields about 120,000 clones, about 88% seen once. Sequencing input: peripheral blood. The receptors come from a woman over 75 with acute or convalescent COVID-19.

The rearrangement links TRBV5-6 to TRBJ2-1; 7 bases are a match to TRBD2. The CDR3 has 15 amino acids. Germline lookup yields CDR1 SGHDT and CDR2 YYEEEE. V dropped 2 bases and J dropped 4; count of bases not matched to a gene: 6. The DNA for the CDR3 is TGTGCCAGCAGCTTTGGCGGGAGATCTTACAATGAGCAGTTCTTC. As protein: CASSFGGRSYNEQFF. Drawing the rest from reference TRBV5-6 and TRBJ2-1, the complete variable domain is DAGVTQSPTHLIKTRGQQVTLRCSPKSGHDTVSWYQQALGQGPQFIFQYYEEEERQRGNFPDRFSGHQFPNYSSELNVNALLLGDSALYLCASSFGGRSYNEQFFGPGTRLTVL.

This sequence joins TRBV5-1 and TRBJ2-2; 10 nucleotides line up with TRBD1. V trimming: 5 bases; J trimming: 6 bases; junction bases outside the gene matches: 7. CDR1 is SGHRS and CDR2 is YFSETQ in the germline V gene. This CDR3 has 15 residues. CDR3 DNA sequence: TGCGCCAGCAGAATCGGGACAGGGGCTGCCGGGGAGCTGTTTTTT. Translated, it gives CASRIGTGAAGELFF.

In the case of this clone: In the same sample, other DNA sequences code for this CDR3. The rearrangement joins TRBV2 to TRBJ1-5; TRBD1 agrees at 8 bases. With V trimmed by 8 bases and J by 6 bases, 6 bases remained unmatched. This CDR3 has 13 residues. Looked up from germline, CDR1 is SNHLY and CDR2 is FYNNEI. In nucleotides, the CDR3 is TGTGCCAGCTCCCAGGGGGCGGGTCAGCCCCAGCATTTT. This translates into CASSQGAGQPQHF.

The chain recombines TRBV5-1 with TRBJ2-5; 7 nucleotides agree with TRBD2. The CDR3 covers 15 residues. CDR1 is SGHRS and CDR2 is YFSETQ in the germline V gene. Trimming took 4 bases from V and 2 from J; bases not matched to a gene: 8. Here the CDR3 reads CASSRDGLGQETQYF. The CDR3 nucleotides read TGCGCCAGCAGCCGCGACGGACTAGGGCAAGAGACCCAGTACTTC.